Below, one TCR beta chain is given with its context. What it binds is unknown. Libraries were prepared by immunoSEQ multiplex PCR; TCRdb keeps only in-frame clonotypes and omits some of them. The table shows around 2,000,000 clones, with 85% to 95% occurring only once. This entry comes from a study of shared clonotypes between healthy human individuals. Study background: In total, the donors were two women and a few men aged 18 to 49. Three plates were used per donor for CD4 naive, three for CD4 memory, two for CD8 naive and one for CD8 memory.

V was trimmed by 6 bases and J by 6 bases, leaving 21 bases between them. CDR1 and CDR2 from the germline V gene are LNHDA and SQIVND (reference sequence). This CDR3 has 16 amino acids. Naive CD8 cells were CD45RO-negative, positively selected for CCR7, excluding terminally differentiated effector memory CD45RA+ cells. Study results and limitations: The naive CD4 repertoires of several donors were compared, and around 4.9% of clonotypes were shared. In this cohort, only blood was sampled, and tissue repertoires likely differ.

The material sequenced was naive CD8+ T cells from PBMCs. This chain uses TRBV19 with TRBJ1-5; D unclear. The sequence derives from a man younger than 35 in good health. Some clones in this sample may be carry-over from other donors' samples. Here the CDR3 reads CASRPGLGFPPQPQHF. The DNA of the CDR3 is TGTGCCAGTAGGCCTGGTCTCGGGTTCCCCCCTCAGCCCCAGCATTTT.